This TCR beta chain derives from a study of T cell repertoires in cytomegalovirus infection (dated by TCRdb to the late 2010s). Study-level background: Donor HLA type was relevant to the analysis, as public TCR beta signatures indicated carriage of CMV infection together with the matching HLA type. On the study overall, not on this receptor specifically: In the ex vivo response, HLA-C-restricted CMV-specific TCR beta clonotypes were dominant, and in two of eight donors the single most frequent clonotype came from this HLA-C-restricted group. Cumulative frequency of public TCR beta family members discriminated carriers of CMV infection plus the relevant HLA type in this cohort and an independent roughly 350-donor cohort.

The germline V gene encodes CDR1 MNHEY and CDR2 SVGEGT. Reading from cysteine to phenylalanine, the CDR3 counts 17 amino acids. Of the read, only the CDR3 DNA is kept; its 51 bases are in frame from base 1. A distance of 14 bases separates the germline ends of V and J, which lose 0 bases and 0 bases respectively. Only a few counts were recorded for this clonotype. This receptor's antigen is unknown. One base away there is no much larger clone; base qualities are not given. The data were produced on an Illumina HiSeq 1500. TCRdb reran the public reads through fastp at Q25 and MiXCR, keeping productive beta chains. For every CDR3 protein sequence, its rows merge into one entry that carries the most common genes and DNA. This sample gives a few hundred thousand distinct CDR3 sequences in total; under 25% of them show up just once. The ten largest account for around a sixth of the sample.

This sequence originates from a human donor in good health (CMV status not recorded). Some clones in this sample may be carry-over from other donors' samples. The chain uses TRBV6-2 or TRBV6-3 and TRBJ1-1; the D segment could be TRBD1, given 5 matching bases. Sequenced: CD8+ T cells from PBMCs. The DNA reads TGTGCCAGCAGTTACTCCCTCGGGGGGGAAGTGAACACTGAAGCTTTCTTT. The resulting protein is CASSYSLGGEVNTEAFF.